This section outlines one T cell receptor beta chain sequence together with its context. This specimen belongs to a study of OX40 agonist ivuxolimab in advanced cancers. Sequencing was performed with immunoSEQ multiplex PCR; in TCRdb, only in-frame clones are kept and a portion is missing. The sample records 150,000 to 180,000 clones, 94% being singletons. V was clipped by 5 bases and J by 8 bases; unmatched bases: 8. Germline-derived CDR1 and CDR2 are SGHTA and FQGNSA. The CDR3 length is 15 residues. The gene calls are TRBV7-2 and TRBJ1-4, with 10 bases identical to TRBD1. The material was CD4+ or CD8+ T cells sorted from blood, obtained in a trial of the OX40 agonist ivuxolimab. The receptor's source is an adult with an advanced solid tumor such as melanoma, head and neck, liver or kidney cancer. The CDR3 nucleotides are TGTGCCAGCAGCGTAGACAGGGGGCGGAGAGAAAAACTGTTTTTT. It is translated as CASSVDRGRREKLFF.